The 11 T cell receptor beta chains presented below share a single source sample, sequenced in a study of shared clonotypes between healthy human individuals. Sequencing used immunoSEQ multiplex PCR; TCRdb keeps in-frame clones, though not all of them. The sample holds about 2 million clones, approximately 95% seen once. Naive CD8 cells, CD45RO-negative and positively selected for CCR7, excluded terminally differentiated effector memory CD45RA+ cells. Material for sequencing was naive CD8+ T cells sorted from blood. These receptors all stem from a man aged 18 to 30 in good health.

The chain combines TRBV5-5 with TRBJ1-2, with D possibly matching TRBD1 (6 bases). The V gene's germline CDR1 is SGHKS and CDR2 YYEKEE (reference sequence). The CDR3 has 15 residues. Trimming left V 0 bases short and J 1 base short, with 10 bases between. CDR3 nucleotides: TGTGCCAGCAGCTTGGCAGGGGTCATTAACTATGGCTACACCTTC. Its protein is CASSLAGVINYGYTF.

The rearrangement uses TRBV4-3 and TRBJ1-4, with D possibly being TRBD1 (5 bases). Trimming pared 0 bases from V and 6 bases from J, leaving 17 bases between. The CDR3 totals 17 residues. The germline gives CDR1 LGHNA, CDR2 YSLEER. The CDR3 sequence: CASSQDLTTGLHEKLFF. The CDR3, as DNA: TGCGCCAGCAGCCAAGATTTGACAACAGGTCTTCATGAAAAACTGTTTTTT.

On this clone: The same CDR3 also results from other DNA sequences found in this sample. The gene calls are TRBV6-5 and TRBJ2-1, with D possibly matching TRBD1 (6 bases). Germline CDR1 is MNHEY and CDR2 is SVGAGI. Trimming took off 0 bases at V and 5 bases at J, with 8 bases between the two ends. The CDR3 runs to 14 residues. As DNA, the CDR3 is TGTGCCAGCAGTTACTCTCAGGGGAACAATGAGCAGTTCTTC. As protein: CASSYSQGNNEQFF.

The CDR3 is CASSYGQGAFYGYTF. CDR3 DNA sequence: TGTGCCAGCAGTTACGGACAGGGGGCCTTCTATGGCTACACCTTC. This rearrangement joins TRBV6-5 to TRBJ1-2; 11 nucleotides agree with TRBD1. The germline V gene encodes CDR1 MNHEY and CDR2 SVGAGI. After removal of 2 bases from V and 4 bases from J, the junction contained 3 bases not matched to a gene. The CDR3 loop spans 15 amino acids.

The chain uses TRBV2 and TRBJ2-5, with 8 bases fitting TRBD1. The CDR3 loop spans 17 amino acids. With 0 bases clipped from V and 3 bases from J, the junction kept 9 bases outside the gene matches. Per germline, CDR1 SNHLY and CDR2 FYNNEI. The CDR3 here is CASSEAKTGVDEETQYF. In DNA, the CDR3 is TGTGCCAGCAGTGAAGCAAAGACAGGGGTTGACGAAGAGACCCAGTACTTC.

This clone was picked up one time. For the CDR3, the DNA is TGTGCCAGCAGTACTCTTGGGAATGAGCAGTTCTTC. Protein sequence: CASSTLGNEQFF. The chain links TRBV27 to TRBJ2-1; no reliable D call. CDR1 and CDR2 (germline): MNHEY, SMNVEV (reference sequence). This CDR3 region has 12 residues. Trimming pared 5 bases from V and 7 bases from J, leaving 9 bases between.

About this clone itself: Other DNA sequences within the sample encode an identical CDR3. This CDR3 reads CASSLTSSYEQYF. The CDR3 DNA reads TGCGCCAGCAGCTTGACAAGCTCCTACGAGCAGTACTTC. The chain is built from TRBV5-1 and TRBJ2-7, with no clear D. Germline loops: CDR1 SGHRS, CDR2 YFSETQ. The germline V and J ends were trimmed by 1 base and 0 bases, with 5 bases remaining between them. The CDR3 extends over 13 amino acids.

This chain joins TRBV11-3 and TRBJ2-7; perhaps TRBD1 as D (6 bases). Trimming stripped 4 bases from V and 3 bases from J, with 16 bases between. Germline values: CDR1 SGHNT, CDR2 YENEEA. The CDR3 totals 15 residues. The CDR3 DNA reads TGTGCCAGCAGCTGGGGCCCAGGGGAAAGCTACGAGCAGTACTTC. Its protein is CASSWGPGESYEQYF.

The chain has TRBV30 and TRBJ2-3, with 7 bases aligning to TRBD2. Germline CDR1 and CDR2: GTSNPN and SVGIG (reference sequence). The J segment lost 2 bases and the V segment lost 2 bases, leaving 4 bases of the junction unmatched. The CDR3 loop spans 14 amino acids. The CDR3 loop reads CAWSTSAHTDTQYF. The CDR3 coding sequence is TGTGCCTGGAGTACTAGCGCCCACACAGATACGCAGTATTTT.

The CDR3 loop reads CASSLPRAGGGTEAFF. The CDR3 DNA reads TGTGCCAGCAGTCTCCCCCGGGCAGGGGGAGGGACTGAAGCTTTCTTT. The J gene is TRBJ1-1, the V gene TRBV28, with 7 nucleotides matching TRBD1. The germline V gene has CDR1 MDHEN and CDR2 SYDVKM. The V and J ends lost 5 bases and 5 bases, in that order; junction bases with no gene match: 14. The CDR3 covers 16 residues.

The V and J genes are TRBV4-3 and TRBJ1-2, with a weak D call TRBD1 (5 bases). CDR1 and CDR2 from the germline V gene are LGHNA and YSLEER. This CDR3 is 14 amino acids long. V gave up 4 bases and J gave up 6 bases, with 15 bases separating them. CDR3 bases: TGCGCCAGCAGCCGCGGGACTTCAGGAGATGGCTACACCTTC. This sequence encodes CASSRGTSGDGYTF.